This is a list of T cell receptor beta chains from one sample in a study of PD-1 blockade in mismatch repair-deficient tumors. Sequencing used immunoSEQ multiplex PCR; TCRdb keeps in-frame clones, though not all of them. The profile covers 38,000 or so clones, with approximately 85% appearing a single time and around 3.9% taken by the ten largest. The material sequenced was peripheral blood, taken about 76 weeks after starting pembrolizumab. The source of these receptors is an adult with mismatch repair-deficient cancer. Each CDR3 is given with its conserved first and last residue. D genes are given only for firm matches. Not all rows give a size; the values are once, few, many and, for expanded clones, a class.

j_call,clone_size,v_call,d_call,cdr3_nt,cdr3_aa
TRBJ2-7,once,TRBV4-1,.,TGCGCCAGCAGCCAAGAAAACCCTTATAGCTCCTACGAGCAGTACTTC,CASSQENPYSSYEQYF
TRBJ2-7,once,TRBV20-1,.,TGCAGTGCTAGTACTAGCTTCGAGCAGTACTTC,CSASTSFEQYF
TRBJ1-2,.,TRBV6-5,.,TGTGCCAGCAGTCCTCACGCTAACTATGGCTACACCTTC,CASSPHANYGYTF
TRBJ2-7,.,TRBV7-9,TRBD2,TGTGCCAGCAGTTCGCGGGAGTTTTCCTACGAGCAGTACTTC,CASSSREFSYEQYF
TRBJ2-1,.,TRBV7-6,TRBD2,TGTGCCAGCAGCCCAAGCGGGACTAGCGGGAGGGGCTCCTACAATGAGCAGTTCTTC,CASSPSGTSGRGSYNEQFF
TRBJ2-7,.,TRBV15,TRBD2,TGTGCCACCAGCAGAGGGAGCGGGGGAGCCTACGAGCAGTACTTC,CATSRGSGGAYEQYF
TRBJ2-1,.,TRBV5-1,.,TGCGCCAGCAGCCAACTAGGGAGCTCCTACAATGAGCAGTTCTTC,CASSQLGSSYNEQFF
TRBJ1-2,once,TRBV19,TRBD1,TGTGCCAGTAGTACGACCGGGACAGGGTATGGCTACACCTTC,CASSTTGTGYGYTF
TRBJ2-3,.,TRBV2,.,TGTGCCAGCAGTGGGTGGGCAGATACGCAGTATTTT,CASSGWADTQYF
TRBJ2-2,.,TRBV12-2,.,TGTGCAAGTCGAGCAGGGACCACCGGGGAGCTGTTTTTT,CASRAGTTGELFF
TRBJ2-5,.,TRBV15,.,TGTGCCAGTGGCGGTAGCCGAGCTGTCCAAGAGACCCAGTACTTC,CASGGSRAVQETQYF
TRBJ1-4,few,TRBV25-1,.,TGTGCCAGCAGTGAAATCTCAGACAGGAGCGGAGAAAAACTGTTTTTT,CASSEISDRSGEKLFF
TRBJ1-2,.,TRBV23-1,.,TGCGCCAGCAGTCAGCTACCAGGGTGGGGCTACACCTTC,CASSQLPGWGYTF
TRBJ2-7,.,TRBV6-6,.,TGTGCCAGCAGTTACTATCCAGGGGGGTACGAGCAGTACTTC,CASSYYPGGYEQYF
TRBJ2-7,.,TRBV7-3,.,TGTGCCAGCAGCTTCAGGGAAGGAGGCGAGCAGTACTTC,CASSFREGGEQYF